What follows are 4 T cell receptor beta chains derived from one specimen sequenced in a study of blood T cell repertoires in COVID-19. Assay used: immunoSEQ multiplex PCR; TCRdb lists only in-frame clones, some missing. Among about 190,000 clones listed, 70% to 90% were seen once. Sequences were obtained from peripheral blood. The origin of the receptors is a man in his 70s with active or convalescent COVID-19.

Here the CDR3 reads CASKGQGLNTEAFF. CDR3 sequence (DNA): TGCGCCAGCAAAGGACAGGGTTTGAACACTGAAGCTTTCTTT. J is TRBJ1-1 and V is TRBV4-1; TRBD1 agrees at 8 bases. This CDR3 has 14 residues. Per the germline V gene, CDR1 is MGHRA and CDR2 is YSYEKL. V trimming: 7 bases; J trimming: 0 bases; junction bases outside the gene matches: 4.

The rearrangement uses TRBV6-2 or TRBV6-3 and TRBJ1-2, with D perhaps matching TRBD1 (5 bases). Between the trimmed V and J ends, which lost 5 bases and 2 bases, there was a span of 15 bases. The CDR3 spans 15 residues. Germline assignment: CDR1 MNHEY and CDR2 SVGEGT. Here the CDR3 reads CASSTRDLSNYGYTF. DNA of the CDR3: TGTGCCAGCAGTACCCGGGACTTAAGCAACTATGGCTACACCTTC.

The gene calls are TRBV28 and TRBJ2-2; TRBD1 agrees at 8 bases. Germline CDR1 is MDHEN and CDR2 is SYDVKM. V was pared by 6 bases and J by 5 bases, with 5 bases of the junction left unmatched. The CDR3 consists of 14 residues. The CDR3 spells CASRGTGFTGELFF. In DNA form, the CDR3 reads TGTGCCAGCAGGGGGACAGGATTTACCGGGGAGCTGTTTTTT.

This clone was recorded only once. The rearrangement joins TRBV27 to TRBJ2-3; D is uncertain. Trimming left V 2 bases short and J 4 bases short, with 16 bases between. Germline V lookup: CDR1 MNHEY, CDR2 SMNVEV (reference sequence). The CDR3 contains 16 residues. CDR3 nucleotides: TGTGCCAGCAGTTTAATTCCCGCGTACCCCGCAGATACGCAGTATTTT. This gives the protein CASSLIPAYPADTQYF.